The next 27 T cell receptor beta chains were all read from a single sample in a study of blood T cell repertoires in COVID-19. Using immunoSEQ multiplex PCR, the repertoire was profiled, and TCRdb retains in-frame clones only, with some absent. The table records hundreds of thousands of clones, 85% of them present only once. The sequencing sample was made of peripheral blood. The source is a man aged 50-60 years with COVID-19, enrolled during active disease.

The rearrangement links TRBV6-5 to TRBJ1-5; D is unresolved. Germline CDR1 and CDR2: MNHEY and SVGAGI. Deletions cut 6 bases from V and 2 bases from J, with 8 bases between. The CDR3 length is 13 residues. DNA of the CDR3: TGTGCCAGCAGACCGAGGGGCAATCAGCCCCAGCATTTT. This sequence encodes CASRPRGNQPQHF.

Only a few counts were recorded for this clone. The gene calls are TRBV19 and TRBJ2-2, with TRBD1 as a possible D gene (6 bases). The V gene lost 7 bases and the J gene lost 6 bases, with 12 bases spanning the gap. Looked up from germline, CDR1 is LNHDA and CDR2 is SQIVND (reference sequence). The CDR3 runs 13 residues. CDR3 amino acids: CASTEQGAGELFF. CDR3 DNA: TGTGCCAGTACAGAACAGGGAGCCGGGGAGCTGTTTTTT. The entire variable domain, with the rest obtained from reference TRBV19 and TRBJ2-2, is as follows: DGGITQSPKYLFRKEGQNVTLSCEQNLNHDAMYWYRQDPGQGLRLIYYSQIVNDFQKGDIAEGYSVSREKKESFPLTVTSAQKNPTAFYLCASTEQGAGELFFGEGSRLTVL.

This clone was recorded only once. This chain connects TRBV6-5 to TRBJ2-1; a weak D match, TRBD1 (5 bases). Germline assignment: CDR1 MNHEY and CDR2 SVGAGI. The germline V and J ends were trimmed by 6 bases and 0 bases, with 9 bases remaining between them. CDR3 length: 14 amino acids. The CDR3 sequence is CASRDINSYNEQFF. DNA of the CDR3: TGTGCCAGCAGGGACATCAACTCCTACAATGAGCAGTTCTTC.

This clone was recorded a few times. V usage is TRBV5-4 and J usage is TRBJ1-6; no clear D gene. V was pared by 2 bases and J by 5 bases, with 2 bases between. The CDR3 loop spans 12 amino acids. Germline assignment: CDR1 SGHNT and CDR2 YYREEE (reference sequence). CDR3 residues: CASSFDNSPLHF. The CDR3 region has the DNA TGTGCCAGCAGCTTCGATAATTCACCCCTCCACTTT.

This chain connects TRBV4-3 to TRBJ1-1; 8 bases line up with TRBD1. This CDR3 comprises 15 residues. V lost 0 bases and J lost 6; bases outside the gene matches: 6. Germline values: CDR1 LGHNA, CDR2 YSLEER. The CDR3 DNA reads as TGCGCCAGCAGCCAAGACCCCGGGACAGGACCTGAAGCTTTCTTT. Its protein is CASSQDPGTGPEAFF.

This clone was recorded only once. The J gene is TRBJ2-1, the V gene TRBV6-5; D may be TRBD2 (6 bases). V was clipped by 0 bases and J by 0 bases, with 9 bases between them. Germline V gene data show CDR1 as MNHEY and CDR2 as SVGAGI. The CDR3 has 16 residues. The CDR3: CASSYSAGSSYNEQFF. CDR3 in DNA: TGTGCCAGCAGTTACTCTGCGGGGAGCTCCTACAATGAGCAGTTCTTC.

This clone occurred once. The chain joins TRBV3-1 (or the pseudogene TRBV3-2) to TRBJ2-5, with 9 bases identical to TRBD1. The V and J ends lost 0 bases and 4 bases, in that order; junction bases with no gene match: 3. Germline assignment: CDR1 LGHDT and CDR2 YNNKEL (reference sequence). This CDR3 comprises 15 residues. The CDR3: CASSQDYRGPETQYF. The CDR3 DNA reads TGTGCCAGCAGCCAAGACTACAGGGGGCCAGAGACCCAGTACTTC.

The chain combines TRBV24-1 with TRBJ2-1, with 7 bases fitting TRBD2. The CDR3 totals 15 residues. Germline trimming cut 4 bases from V and 7 bases from J; bases unmatched to any gene: 9. The germline V gene encodes CDR1 KGHDR and CDR2 SFDVKD. The CDR3 coding sequence is TGTGCCACCAGTGACCCCGGACTAGGCGAAAATGAGCAGTTCTTC. Its translation is CATSDPGLGENEQFF.

The chain employs TRBV30 and TRBJ1-2; D is perhaps TRBD1 (5 bases). The germline V gene has CDR1 GTSNPN and CDR2 SVGIG (reference sequence). The CDR3 length is 12 residues. The V end lost 2 bases, the J end lost 8 bases, and 12 bases lay between the germline ends. CDR3: CAWSPQAGGYTF. Here the CDR3 DNA reads TGTGCCTGGAGTCCACAGGCAGGCGGCTACACCTTC.

The V call is TRBV18, the J call TRBJ2-2; D uncertain. Germline loops: CDR1 KGHSH, CDR2 LQKENI. The V end was cut by 3 bases, the J end by 6 bases, with 11 bases between. The CDR3 is 14 amino acids. This CDR3 reads CASSPFSEAGELFF. For the CDR3, the DNA is TGTGCCAGCTCACCTTTTAGTGAAGCCGGGGAGCTGTTTTTT.

V usage is TRBV7-2 and J usage is TRBJ2-3; D call uncertain. This CDR3 contains 15 residues. V lost 1 base to trimming and J lost 2 bases, with 10 bases between them. CDR1 is SGHTA and CDR2 is FQGNSA in the germline V gene. The CDR3 sequence: CASSLESTPTDTQYF. Here the CDR3 DNA reads TGTGCCAGCAGCTTAGAGTCTACGCCCACAGATACGCAGTATTTT. The whole variable domain, filled in from reference TRBV7-2 and TRBJ2-3, reads GAGVSQSPSNKVTEKGKDVELRCDPISGHTALYWYRQSLGQGLEFLIYFQGNSAPDKSGLPSDRFSAERTGGSVSTLTIQRTQQEDSAVYLCASSLESTPTDTQYFGPGTRLTVL.

The chain combines TRBV3-1 (or the pseudogene TRBV3-2) with TRBJ1-2; no firm D call. CDR1 and CDR2 from the germline V gene are LGHDT and YNNKEL (reference sequence). V lost 4 bases, J lost 4 bases, and 16 bases lay in between. The CDR3 sequence is 15 residues long. The CDR3 DNA sequence: TGTGCCAGCAGCCTTACGGGCAGCGGCGCCTATGGCTACACCTTC. Amino acid sequence: CASSLTGSGAYGYTF.

In nucleotides, the CDR3 is TGTGCCAGCAGTTCCGCTACAGGGAGTTTTCTGAACACTGAAGCTTTCTTT. This codes for CASSSATGSFLNTEAFF. The rearrangement uses TRBV27 and TRBJ1-1; D perhaps matches TRBD1 (6 bases). Germline CDR1 MNHEY, CDR2 SMNVEV (reference sequence). CDR3 length: 17 residues. Trimming cost V 4 bases and J 0 bases, with 18 bases left between them.

This sequence joins TRBV7-2 and TRBJ1-2; 7 bases are shared with TRBD1. The germline gives CDR1 SGHTA, CDR2 FQGNSA. The length of the CDR3 is 16 residues. With V trimmed by 5 bases and J by 4 bases, 13 bases remained unmatched. DNA for the CDR3: TGTGCCAGCAGCCCAGCGCGACAGGGTCCAAGCTATGGCTACACCTTC. It specifies CASSPARQGPSYGYTF.

V and J are TRBV5-6 and TRBJ2-7, with D possibly TRBD1 on 5 matching bases. The length of the CDR3 is 15 residues. Germline V gene sequence: CDR1 SGHDT, CDR2 YYEEEE. V lost 0 bases and J lost 6, with 16 bases in between. CDR3 region: CASSLGGQGSIEQYF. CDR3 nucleotide sequence: TGTGCCAGCAGCTTGGGGGGCCAGGGCTCGATCGAGCAGTACTTC.

This clone showed up many times. The DNA of the CDR3 is TGTGCCAGCAGTAGCGGGGGGGCCACAGATACGCAGTATTTT. Translation: CASSSGGATDTQYF. The chain has TRBV6-2 or TRBV6-3 and TRBJ2-3; 10 nucleotides line up with TRBD2. The V gene's germline CDR1 is MNHEY and CDR2 SVGEGT. J lost 2 bases, V lost 5 bases, and 1 base had no gene match. There are 14 residues in the CDR3.

A few counts support this clone. The chain links TRBV7-2 to TRBJ2-2; the D gene is possibly TRBD1 (6 bases). CDR1 SGHTA and CDR2 FQGNSA come from the germline V gene. This CDR3 comprises 14 residues. V was shortened by 5 bases and J by 3 bases, with 10 bases between the two germline ends. The CDR3 loop reads CASSTWTDTGELFF. CDR3 DNA sequence: TGTGCCAGCAGCACCTGGACAGACACCGGGGAGCTGTTTTTT.

This chain connects TRBV18 to TRBJ2-2, with 9 positions matching TRBD1. V lost 2 bases to trimming and J lost 6 bases; unmatched junction nucleotides: 10. CDR1 KGHSH and CDR2 LQKENI come from the germline V gene. The CDR3 has 17 residues. CDR3 amino acids: CASSPVQGASLAGELFF. CDR3 bases: TGTGCCAGCTCACCAGTACAGGGGGCCTCGTTGGCCGGGGAGCTGTTTTTT.

This clone was recorded only once. The chain recombines TRBV7-6 with TRBJ2-5; 7 bases fit TRBD2. The CDR3 loop spans 14 amino acids. The germline V gene has CDR1 SGHVS and CDR2 FNYEAQ. The junction had 6 bases not matched to a gene; V was cut back by 5 bases and J by 3 bases. The CDR3 coding sequence is TGTGCCAGCAGCCCGGGGGGTGGGGAAGAGACCCAGTACTTC. Protein sequence: CASSPGGGEETQYF.

Only one count was recorded for this clone. The CDR3, as DNA: TGTGCCACCAGTGATGGAGGGGTGAATGAGCAGTTCTTC. Its protein product is CATSDGGVNEQFF. This chain uses TRBV24-1 with TRBJ2-1, with D possibly TRBD2 on 6 matching bases. The CDR3 is 13 residues long. Trimming removed 3 bases at V and 7 bases at J, with 9 bases between. Germline CDR1 KGHDR, CDR2 SFDVKD.

This clone was seen more than once but under ten times. The chain recombines TRBV5-4 with TRBJ2-3; 12 bases match TRBD2. CDR1 is SGHNT, CDR2 YYREEE, per germline (reference sequence). V gave up 4 bases and J gave up 4 bases; unmatched junction bases: 1. The CDR3 contains 14 residues. CDR3 loop: CASSPSGGADTQYF. CDR3 in DNA: TGTGCCAGCAGCCCTAGCGGGGGGGCAGATACGCAGTATTTT.

V gene TRBV28 combines with J gene TRBJ1-5; D might be TRBD1 (6 bases). This CDR3 region has 15 residues. Germline lookup yields CDR1 MDHEN and CDR2 SYDVKM. Trimming took 5 bases from V and 3 from J, leaving 14 bases between them. In DNA, the CDR3 is TGTGCCAGCAGTAGACCTACAGGGTACAATCAGCCCCAGCATTTT. Its translation: CASSRPTGYNQPQHF.

The chain uses TRBV24-1 and TRBJ2-3; D is perhaps TRBD2 (5 bases). The CDR3 contains 17 residues. In germline, CDR1 is KGHDR, CDR2 SFDVKD. V was shortened by 3 bases and J by 0 bases, with 15 bases between the two germline ends. The CDR3 protein is CATSDPGSGISTDTQYF. The CDR3 bases are TGTGCCACCAGTGATCCGGGGTCCGGAATTAGCACAGATACGCAGTATTTT.

This clone has ten or more counts. This chain uses TRBV4-3 with TRBJ1-5; D is possibly TRBD1 (5 bases). CDR1 and CDR2 from the germline V gene are LGHNA and YSLEER. CDR3 length equals 15 residues. V shed 1 base and J shed 7 bases, with 14 bases lying between them. The CDR3 is CASSQVQGNGQPQHF. CDR3 DNA: TGCGCCAGCAGCCAAGTCCAGGGTAACGGGCAGCCCCAGCATTTT.

The chain employs TRBV29-1 and TRBJ1-1; TRBD1 is a possible D gene (5 bases). CDR3 size: 11 residues. Per the germline V gene, CDR1 is SQVTM and CDR2 is ANQGSEA. The germline V and J ends were trimmed by 6 bases and 12 bases, with 17 bases remaining between them. CDR3 DNA sequence: TGCAGCGTATACGGCGGTGGGGCCCCTTTCTTT. Translation: CSVYGGGAPFF.

This sequence joins TRBV25-1 and TRBJ1-1; D might be TRBD1 (6 bases). The length of the CDR3 is 12 residues. The V and J ends lost 4 bases and 8 bases respectively, with 11 bases between them. CDR1 MGHDK and CDR2 SYGVNS come from the germline V gene. The CDR3: CASSATGREAFF. CDR3 in DNA: TGTGCCAGCAGTGCCACAGGGCGGGAAGCTTTCTTT.

The rearrangement joins TRBV30 to TRBJ2-7, with D maybe TRBD1 (6 bases). With 2 bases removed from V and 0 bases from J, the gap between germline ends came to 11 bases. Germline V gene lookup returns CDR1 GTSNPN and CDR2 SVGIG (reference sequence). This CDR3 contains 14 residues. CDR3 amino acids: CAWSSETGSYEQYF. The CDR3 nucleotides read TGTGCCTGGAGTTCGGAGACAGGCTCCTACGAGCAGTACTTC.